This T cell receptor (beta chain) was profiled in a study of blood T cell repertoires in COVID-19. For the study at large: Italy, Spain and the United States were the sources of the convalescent and acute COVID-19 samples. Sample material is recorded as cDNA or gDNA derived from T cells, B-cell-depleted T cells, or PBMCs.

The CDR3 length is 13 residues. CDR1 is KGHDR and CDR2 is SFDVKD in the germline V gene. Trimming took off 7 bases at V and 2 bases at J, with 9 bases between the two ends. In the authors' methods: Quantification of nucleated cells was approximated via reference gene primer amplification. Only in-frame clones appear in the TCRdb table, and some are missing; sequencing was by immunoSEQ multiplex PCR. V and J calls and clone size are those listed in that table; D and trimming were worked out from the DNA. The top ten clones hold 0.95% to 1.5% of a sample with over 80,000 clones, approximately 86% of them seen once.

The sample was peripheral blood. The receptor was isolated from a man older than 75 with active or convalescent COVID-19. The rearrangement joins TRBV24-1 to TRBJ2-3; the D gene is possibly TRBD1 (6 bases). The CDR3 sequence: CATSGQNTDTQYF. CDR3 nucleotide sequence: TGTGCCACCAGCGGACAGAACACAGATACGCAGTATTTT.